This T cell receptor (beta chain) was recorded in a study of radiotherapy plus CTLA-4 blockade in lung cancer. CDR1 LNHDA and CDR2 SQIVND come from the germline V gene (reference sequence). The CDR3 consists of 16 residues. The trim removed 7 bases at V and 0 bases at J, leaving 11 bases unmatched. The repertoire was sequenced with immunoSEQ multiplex PCR; TCRdb's copy has only in-frame clones and lacks some. The sample lists under 65,000 clones, 70% to 80% occurring once. This TCR was recovered from a human donor with non-small cell lung cancer who had a complete response to radiotherapy plus ipilimumab. Source: peripheral blood, taken from a patient treated with radiotherapy plus ipilimumab. The chain uses TRBV19 and TRBJ1-1, with 7 bases aligning to TRBD1. In DNA, the CDR3 is TGTGCCAGTACCATGTCGCAGGGACAGATGAACACTGAAGCTTTCTTT. The encoded protein is CASTMSQGQMNTEAFF.